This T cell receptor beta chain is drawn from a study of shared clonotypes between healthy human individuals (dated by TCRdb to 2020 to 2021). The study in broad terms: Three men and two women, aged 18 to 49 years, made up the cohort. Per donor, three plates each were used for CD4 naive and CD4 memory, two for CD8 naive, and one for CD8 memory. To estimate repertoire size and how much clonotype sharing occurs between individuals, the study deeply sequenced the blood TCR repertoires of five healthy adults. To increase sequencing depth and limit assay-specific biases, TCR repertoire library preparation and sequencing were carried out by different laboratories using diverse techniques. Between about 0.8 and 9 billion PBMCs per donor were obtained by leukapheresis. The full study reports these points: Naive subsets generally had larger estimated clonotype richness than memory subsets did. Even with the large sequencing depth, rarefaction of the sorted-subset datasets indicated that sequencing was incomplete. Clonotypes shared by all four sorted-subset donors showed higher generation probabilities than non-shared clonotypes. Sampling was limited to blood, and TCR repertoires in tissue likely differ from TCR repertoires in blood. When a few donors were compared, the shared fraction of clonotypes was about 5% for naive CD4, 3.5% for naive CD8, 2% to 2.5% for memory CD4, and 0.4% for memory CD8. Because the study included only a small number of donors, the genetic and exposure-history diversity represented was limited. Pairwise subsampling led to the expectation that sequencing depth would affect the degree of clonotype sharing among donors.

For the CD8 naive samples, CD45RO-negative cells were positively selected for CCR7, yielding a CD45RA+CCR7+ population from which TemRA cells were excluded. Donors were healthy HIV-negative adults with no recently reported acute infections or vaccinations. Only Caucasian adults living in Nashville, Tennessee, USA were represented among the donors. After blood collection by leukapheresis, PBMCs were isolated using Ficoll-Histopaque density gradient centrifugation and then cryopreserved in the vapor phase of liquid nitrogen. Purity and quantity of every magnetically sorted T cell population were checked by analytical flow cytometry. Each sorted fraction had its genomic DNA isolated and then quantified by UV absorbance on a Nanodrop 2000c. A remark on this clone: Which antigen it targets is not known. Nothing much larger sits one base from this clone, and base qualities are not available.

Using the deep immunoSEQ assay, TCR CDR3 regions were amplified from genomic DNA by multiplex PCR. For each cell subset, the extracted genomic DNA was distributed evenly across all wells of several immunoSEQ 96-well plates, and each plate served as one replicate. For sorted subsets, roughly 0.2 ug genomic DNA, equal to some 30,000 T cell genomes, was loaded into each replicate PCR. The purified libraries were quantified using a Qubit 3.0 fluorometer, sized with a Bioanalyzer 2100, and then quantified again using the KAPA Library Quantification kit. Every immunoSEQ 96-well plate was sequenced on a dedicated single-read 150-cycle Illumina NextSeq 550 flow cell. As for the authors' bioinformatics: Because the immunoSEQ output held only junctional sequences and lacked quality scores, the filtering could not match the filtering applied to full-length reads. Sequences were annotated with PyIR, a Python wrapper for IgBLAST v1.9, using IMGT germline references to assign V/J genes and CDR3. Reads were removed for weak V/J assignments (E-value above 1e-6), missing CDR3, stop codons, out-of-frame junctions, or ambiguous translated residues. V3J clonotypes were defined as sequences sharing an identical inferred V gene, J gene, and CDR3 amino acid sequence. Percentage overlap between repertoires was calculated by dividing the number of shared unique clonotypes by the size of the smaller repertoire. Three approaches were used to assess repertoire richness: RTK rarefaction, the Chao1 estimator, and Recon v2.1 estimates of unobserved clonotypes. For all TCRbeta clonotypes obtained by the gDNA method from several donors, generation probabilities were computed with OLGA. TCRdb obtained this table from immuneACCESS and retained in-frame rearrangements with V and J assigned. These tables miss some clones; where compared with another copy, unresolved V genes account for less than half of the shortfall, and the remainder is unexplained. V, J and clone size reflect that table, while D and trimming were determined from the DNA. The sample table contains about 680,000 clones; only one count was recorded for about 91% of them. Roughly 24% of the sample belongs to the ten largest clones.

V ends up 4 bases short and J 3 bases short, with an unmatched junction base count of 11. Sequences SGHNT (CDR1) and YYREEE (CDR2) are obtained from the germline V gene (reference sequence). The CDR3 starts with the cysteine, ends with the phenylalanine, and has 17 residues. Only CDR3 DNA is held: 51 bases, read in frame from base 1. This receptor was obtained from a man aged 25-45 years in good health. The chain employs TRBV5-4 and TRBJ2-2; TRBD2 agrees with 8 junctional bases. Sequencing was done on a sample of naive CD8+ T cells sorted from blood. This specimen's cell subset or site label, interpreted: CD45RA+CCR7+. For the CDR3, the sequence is CASSQESGRGDTGELFF. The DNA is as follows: TGTGCCAGCAGCCAAGAGAGCGGGAGAGGGGACACCGGGGAGCTGTTTTTT.